This T cell receptor beta chain was identified in a study of blood T cells in healthy people across ages. Study-wide results and limits: More naive CD4+ cells and higher diversity marked long-lived donors relative to aged donors.

Caucasian, healthy and from Russia, the donors were aged between about 6 and 90. About this clonotype: Its antigen is not known.

Trimming took 2 bases from V and 5 from J, leaving 12 bases between them. This CDR3 spans 14 amino acids. CDR1 is MNHEY, CDR2 SVGAGI, per germline. Primed by a sample-barcoded 5' primer and a J-beta primer mix, a second PCR proceeded for about 7 to 12 cycles. CDR3-containing paired-end reads numbering at least 2.5 million came from each sample. MiXCR, run by TCRdb on the 5' RACE reads, gives a single entry per CDR3 protein. The sample yields about 1.1 million distinct CDR3 sequences, around two fifths seen once. The source of this sequence is a man between 18 and 35 years old in good health. Sequenced sample: blood. The V call is TRBV6-5, the J call TRBJ1-1; D is possibly TRBD1 (5 bases). CDR3 region: CASSYGAGSTEAFF. In DNA form, the CDR3 reads TGTGCCAGCAGTTACGGGGCAGGGAGTACTGAAGCTTTCTTT.